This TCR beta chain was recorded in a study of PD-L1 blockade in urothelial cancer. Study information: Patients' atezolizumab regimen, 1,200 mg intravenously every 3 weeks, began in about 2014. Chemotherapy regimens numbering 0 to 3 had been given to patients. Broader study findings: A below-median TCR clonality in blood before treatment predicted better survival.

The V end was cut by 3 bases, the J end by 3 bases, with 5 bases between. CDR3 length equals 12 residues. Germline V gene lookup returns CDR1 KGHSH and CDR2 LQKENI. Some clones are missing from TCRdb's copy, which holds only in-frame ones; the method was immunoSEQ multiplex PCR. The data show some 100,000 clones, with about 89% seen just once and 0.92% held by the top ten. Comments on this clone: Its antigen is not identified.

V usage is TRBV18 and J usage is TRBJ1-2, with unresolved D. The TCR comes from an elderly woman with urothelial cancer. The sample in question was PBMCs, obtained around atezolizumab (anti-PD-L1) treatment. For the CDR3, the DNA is TGTGCCAGCTCACCTCAGGACTATGGCTACACCTTC. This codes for CASSPQDYGYTF.